These 23 T cell receptor beta chains came from one sample sequenced in a study of vaccination and CD4 T cells after COVID-19. Their antigen targets remain unknown. Stated treatment: approximately 9-day PBMC culture with coronavirus spike peptide pools or control peptides (ViraFEST assay). With the Oncomine TCR Beta short-read assay, DNA from cultured CD4+ T cells was sequenced. TCRdb fed the PCR reads into MiXCR, producing one record per CDR3 protein. Here the sample spans 20,000 to 30,000 distinct CDR3 sequences, approximately 40% being singletons. Sequencing was performed on CD4+ T cells from blood, cultured in vitro. The receptor source for this set is a human donor who had recovered from COVID-19.

The table lists this clonotype with a few counts. The V and J genes are TRBV28 and TRBJ1-2; tentative D call: TRBD1 (5 bases). Germline-derived CDR1 and CDR2 are MDHEN and SYDVKM. V lost 5 bases and J 1 base, leaving 11 bases between the germline ends. There are 14 residues in the CDR3. The CDR3 coding sequence is TGTGCCAGCAGTGCATTAGGGGTTAACTATGGCTACACCTTC. It translates to CASSALGVNYGYTF.

This clonotype was seen a single time. This chain connects TRBV6-5 to TRBJ2-7; 10 positions agree with TRBD2. CDR1 MNHEY and CDR2 SVGAGI come from the germline V gene. The V and J ends lost 0 bases and 3 bases, in that order; junction bases with no gene match: 14. The CDR3 consists of 19 residues. CDR3 sequence: CASSYSFGLAGAKRYEQYF. CDR3 nucleotides: TGTGCCAGCAGTTACTCCTTCGGTCTAGCGGGGGCTAAGCGCTACGAGCAGTACTTC.

The CDR3 region is CASGRGNIQYF. CDR3 DNA: TGTGCCAGCGGACGAGGGAACATTCAGTACTTC. The V call is TRBV5-4, the J call TRBJ2-4, with D possibly being TRBD2 (5 bases). Trimming took off 7 bases at V and 7 bases at J, with 9 bases between the two ends. CDR3 length equals 11 residues. The germline V gene has CDR1 SGHNT and CDR2 YYREEE (reference sequence).

This clonotype was observed a handful of times. This rearrangement joins TRBV15 to TRBJ2-5, with 8 bases lining up with TRBD1. The CDR3 covers 16 residues. Per the germline V gene, CDR1 is LNHNV and CDR2 is YYDKDF (reference sequence). With 0 bases clipped from V and 2 bases from J, the junction kept 5 bases outside the gene matches. As DNA, the CDR3 is TGTGCCACCAGCAGAGATGGTGGGACAGGACAAGAGACCCAGTACTTC. Translating gives CATSRDGGTGQETQYF.

This rearrangement joins TRBV6-1 to TRBJ1-2, with D maybe TRBD1 (6 bases). There are 16 residues in the CDR3. Trimming stripped 4 bases from V and 0 bases from J, with 15 bases between. Per germline, CDR1 MNHNS and CDR2 SASEGT. The CDR3, as DNA: TGTGCCAGCAGTGCCACACCTAGACAGGCTAACTATGGCTACACCTTC. Translating gives CASSATPRQANYGYTF.

V and J are TRBV11-1 and TRBJ1-2, with D maybe TRBD1 (5 bases). The CDR3 runs to 15 residues. Germline V gene lookup returns CDR1 SGHAT and CDR2 FQDESV (reference sequence). The ends were cut back, 0 bases at V and 4 bases at J, with 12 bases in the middle. The CDR3 is CASSLAVGDRYGYTF. The CDR3 DNA follows: TGTGCCAGCAGCTTAGCGGTAGGGGACCGCTATGGCTACACCTTC.

This chain uses TRBV18 with TRBJ2-1, with no clear D. Trimming cost V 5 bases and J 2 bases, with 7 bases left between them. Germline CDR1 reads KGHSH; CDR2 reads LQKENI. The CDR3 runs to 13 residues. This chain's CDR3 is CASSVGTYNEQFF. DNA for the CDR3: TGTGCCAGCTCAGTAGGAACCTACAATGAGCAGTTCTTC.

V and J are TRBV20-1 and TRBJ2-7; 7 bases agree with TRBD1. Germline V gives CDR1 DFQATT, CDR2 SNEGSKA (reference sequence). The ends lost 3 bases at V and 4 bases at J; junction bases unmatched: 9. This CDR3 has 14 residues. The CDR3 DNA reads as TGCAGTGCTAGCCTAAACCCAGGGGGTTACGAGCAGTACTTC. Its translation is CSASLNPGGYEQYF.

This clonotype was seen a handful of times. The chain recombines TRBV19 with TRBJ2-7, with 8 bases lining up with TRBD1. V lost 6 bases, J lost 2 bases, and 6 bases stayed unmatched. Per the germline V gene, CDR1 is LNHDA and CDR2 is SQIVND (reference sequence). This CDR3 is 14 amino acids long. CDR3 region: CASSNTRGPYEQYF. The CDR3 coding sequence is TGTGCCAGTAGCAATACCAGGGGGCCCTACGAGCAGTACTTC.

This chain joins TRBV6-5 and TRBJ2-7; 12 bases are shared with TRBD1. This CDR3 spans 14 amino acids. The ends lost 4 bases at V and 6 bases at J; junction bases unmatched: 4. Germline-derived CDR1 and CDR2 are MNHEY and SVGAGI. CDR3 sequence (DNA): TGTGCCAGCAGTTCCGGGACAGGGGGCGGCGAGCAGTACTTC. As protein: CASSSGTGGGEQYF.

This chain connects TRBV2 to TRBJ2-3, with 8 bases that match TRBD1. Trimming cost V 6 bases and J 4 bases; bases outside gene matches: 9. The germline CDR1 and CDR2 sequences are SNHLY and FYNNEI. The CDR3 is made up of 15 amino acids. The CDR3 sequence is CASRIGQGSPDTQYF. The CDR3 DNA sequence: TGTGCCAGCAGAATCGGACAGGGCAGTCCAGATACGCAGTATTTT.

The genes are TRBV7-9 and TRBJ2-5, with 9 nucleotides matching TRBD2. V dropped 2 bases and J dropped 1; count of bases not matched to a gene: 5. The CDR3 runs to 16 residues. Per the germline V gene, CDR1 is SEHNR and CDR2 is FQNEAQ (reference sequence). Written as DNA, the CDR3 is TGTGCCAGCAGCTTATGGGTAGCGGGAGTCCAAGAGACCCAGTACTTC. Amino acids: CASSLWVAGVQETQYF.

In nucleotides, the CDR3 is TGTGCCAGCAGTCCCTCGGGCAGGGGGCGTCTCGAGCAGTACTTC. It codes for CASSPSGRGRLEQYF. V is TRBV27 and J is TRBJ2-7; 8 nucleotides match TRBD1. The CDR3 runs 15 residues. V shed 5 bases, J shed 6 bases, and the junction held 12 bases outside the gene matches. The germline CDR1 and CDR2 sequences are MNHEY and SMNVEV (reference sequence).

J is TRBJ2-7 and V is TRBV6-2 or TRBV6-3; 10 bases are a match to TRBD2. Germline CDR1 MNHEY, CDR2 SVGEGT. The trim removed 5 bases at V and 6 bases at J, leaving 10 bases unmatched. This CDR3 spans 15 amino acids. CDR3 protein: CASSQTLAGESEQYF. The CDR3 coding sequence is TGTGCCAGCAGTCAAACGCTAGCGGGAGAAAGCGAGCAGTACTTC.

The chain has TRBV7-2 and TRBJ1-2, with D uncertain. V dropped 5 bases and J dropped 4 bases, with 8 bases sitting between them. Germline V gives CDR1 SGHTA, CDR2 FQGNSA. CDR3 length equals 12 residues. CDR3: CASSANLYGYTF. CDR3 bases: TGTGCCAGCAGCGCAAATCTCTATGGCTACACCTTC.

About this clonotype itself: A single base separates this from a much larger clone, so it may be a read error. The chain is built from TRBV24-1 and TRBJ2-3; 8 nucleotides match TRBD1. The germline CDR1 and CDR2 sequences are KGHDR and SFDVKD. CDR3 length equals 15 residues. CDR3 coding DNA: TGTGCCACCAGCCAACGGACAGGGTGGACAGATACGCTGTATTTT. Translated, it gives CATSQRTGWTDTLYF.

This sequence joins TRBV25-1 and TRBJ2-5; 7 nucleotides align to TRBD2. The V and J ends lost 0 bases and 5 bases, in that order; junction bases with no gene match: 6. Germline CDR1 MGHDK, CDR2 SYGVNS. This CDR3 region has 15 residues. Here the CDR3 reads CASSEYHGGGETQYF. The CDR3 nucleotides are TGTGCCAGCAGTGAATATCACGGGGGAGGGGAGACCCAGTACTTC.

CDR3 region: CASSKDPTGICSESPLHF. The CDR3, as DNA: TGTGCCAGCAGCAAAGACCCGACAGGGATATGTTCAGAATCACCCCTCCACTTT. The genes are TRBV21-1 and TRBJ1-6; the listed D gene, TRBD1, was not tested against the DNA. TRBV21-1 is noted as a pseudogene. This CDR3 has 18 amino acids.

The chain has TRBV19 and TRBJ2-3, with a weak D call TRBD2 (6 bases). This CDR3 region has 15 residues. The V and J ends lost 5 bases and 2 bases respectively, with 14 bases between them. Per the germline V gene, CDR1 is LNHDA and CDR2 is SQIVND (reference sequence). DNA of the CDR3: TGTGCCAGTAGTGAACCGGGACTTAACACAGATACGCAGTATTTT. Translation: CASSEPGLNTDTQYF.

The chain links TRBV4-1 to TRBJ2-2; 9 nucleotides match TRBD1. Germline V gene lookup returns CDR1 MGHRA and CDR2 YSYEKL. Losses at the gene ends were 4 bases for V and 4 bases for J; bases not matched to a gene: 4. The CDR3 extends over 15 amino acids. The CDR3 coding sequence is TGCGCCAGCAGCCTAACAGGGGGCCTCACCGGGGAGCTGTTTTTT. Translation gives CASSLTGGLTGELFF.

The V and J genes are TRBV19 and TRBJ1-2; 7 bases align to TRBD1. Per germline, CDR1 LNHDA and CDR2 SQIVND (reference sequence). There are 15 residues in the CDR3. V was clipped by 9 bases and J by 8 bases; unmatched bases: 18. CDR3 bases: TGTGCCAGCAGGAAATCAACCGGGACAGACGTAGGCTACACCTTC. It is translated as CASRKSTGTDVGYTF.

The chain combines TRBV7-2 with TRBJ1-1, with D tentatively TRBD1 (6 bases). V lost 1 base to trimming and J lost 2 bases, with 8 bases between them. The CDR3 runs 14 residues. Germline CDR1 is SGHTA and CDR2 is FQGNSA. The CDR3 spells CASSLGGGNTEAFF. In DNA form, the CDR3 reads TGTGCCAGCAGCTTAGGGGGGGGCAACACTGAAGCTTTCTTT.

V gene TRBV6-1 combines with J gene TRBJ2-5; no clear D gene. The CDR3 sequence is 11 residues long. Between the trimmed V and J ends, which lost 6 bases and 2 bases, there was a span of 4 bases. The germline V gene encodes CDR1 MNHNS and CDR2 SASEGT. In DNA, the CDR3 is TGTGCCAGCAGCGGACAAGAGACCCAGTACTTC. Its protein is CASSGQETQYF.